The TCR beta chain under discussion was sequenced for a study of T cell repertoires in cytomegalovirus infection. Study at large: Evidence of both CMV infection and a matching HLA type came from public TCR beta signatures. Findings and limits, study-wide: Dominating the ex vivo response were TCR beta clonotypes that were CMV-specific and HLA-C-restricted.

With regard to this clonotype: Its antigen remains unidentified.

The V segment lost 5 bases and the J segment 4 bases; nucleotides outside the gene matches: 9. CDR3 size: 16 residues. One entry per CDR3 protein, called by TCRdb with MiXCR from the reads. The table records about a million distinct CDR3 sequences, about a third of them present only once. This chain uses TRBV12-3 or TRBV12-4 with TRBJ2-2; 8 bases fit TRBD1. The origin of this receptor is a human donor in good health (CMV status not recorded). Some clones in this sample may be carry-over from other donors' samples. The source material was cultured CD8+ T cells from PBMCs, sampled from culture after CMV antigen stimulation. CDR3 sequence (DNA): TGTGCCAGCAGTACGTTAAGACAGGGGTTCACCGGGGAGCTGTTTTTT. It yields the protein CASSTLRQGFTGELFF.